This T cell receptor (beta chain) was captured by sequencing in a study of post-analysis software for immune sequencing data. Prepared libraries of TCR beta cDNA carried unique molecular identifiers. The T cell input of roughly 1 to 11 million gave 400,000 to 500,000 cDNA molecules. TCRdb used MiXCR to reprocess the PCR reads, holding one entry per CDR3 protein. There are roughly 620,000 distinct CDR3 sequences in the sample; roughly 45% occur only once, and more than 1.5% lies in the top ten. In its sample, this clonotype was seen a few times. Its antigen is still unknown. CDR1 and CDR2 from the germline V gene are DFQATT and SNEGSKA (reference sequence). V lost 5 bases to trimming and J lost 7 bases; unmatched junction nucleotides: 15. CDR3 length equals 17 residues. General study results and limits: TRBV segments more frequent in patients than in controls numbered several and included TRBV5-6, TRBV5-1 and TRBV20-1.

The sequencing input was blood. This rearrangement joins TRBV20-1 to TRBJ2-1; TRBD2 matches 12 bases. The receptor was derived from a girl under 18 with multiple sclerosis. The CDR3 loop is CSAGGVSSGRANNEQFF. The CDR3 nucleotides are TGCAGTGCTGGGGGGGTTTCTAGCGGGAGGGCCAATAATGAGCAGTTCTTC.